A single sample is the source of the 9 T cell receptor beta chains below, sequenced in a study of T cells in Graves' hyperthyroidism and ophthalmopathy. RNA transcripts yielded amplified TCR beta CDR3 regions. First-round RT-PCR with HTBI primers amplified the TCR CDR3 region. TCRdb processed the multiplex PCR reads anew with MiXCR; each CDR3 protein has one entry. The table records some 460,000 distinct CDR3 sequences, 15% to 18% of them present only once. The sequencing input was blood. These TCRs come from a woman younger than 35 with Graves' hyperthyroidism.

Many counts were recorded for this clonotype. V gene TRBV3-1 combines with J gene TRBJ2-7, with D possibly matching TRBD2 (6 bases). V lost 10 bases to trimming and J lost 2 bases, with 18 bases between them. Germline V gene sequence: CDR1 LGHDT, CDR2 YNNKEL (reference sequence). CDR3 length: 14 residues. CDR3 sequence reads: CATADQRRAYEQYF. The CDR3 DNA sequence: TGTGCCACAGCTGATCAGCGGAGGGCCTACGAGCAGTACTTC.

This chain uses TRBV20-1 with TRBJ2-7, with D possibly TRBD2 on 6 matching bases. V was cut by 5 bases and J by 4 bases, with 12 bases left in between. This CDR3 has 12 residues. CDR1 is DFQATT and CDR2 is SNEGSKA in the germline V gene (reference sequence). In DNA form, the CDR3 reads TGCAGTGCTGGGCGGGGCCGGTACGAGCAGTACTTC. Translation: CSAGRGRYEQYF.

This clonotype has a count of ten or more. Here the CDR3 DNA reads TGCGCCAGCAGCCAAGATAGTGGGGTGGGATTGATACCCCTCCACTTT. Its translation: CASSQDSGVGLIPLHF. The gene calls are TRBV4-1 and TRBJ1-6; unclear D gene. V was trimmed by 0 bases and J by 12 bases, leaving 18 bases between them. Germline CDR1 is MGHRA and CDR2 is YSYEKL. This CDR3 contains 16 residues.

V is TRBV7-9 and J is TRBJ2-2; 10 bases fit TRBD2. Trimming cost V 5 bases and J 8 bases; bases outside gene matches: 11. Germline loops: CDR1 SEHNR, CDR2 FQNEAQ (reference sequence). This CDR3 contains 16 residues. CDR3 region: CASSVLSGGAGGELFF. The CDR3 DNA reads TGTGCCAGCAGCGTTTTAAGCGGGGGGGCCGGTGGGGAGCTGTTTTTT.

This clonotype was counted at least ten times. CDR3 in amino acids: CASSQEGGRTIYF. CDR3 nucleotides: TGTGCCAGCAGCCAAGAAGGAGGTCGCACCATATATTTT. V usage is TRBV3-1 and J usage is TRBJ1-3; D is uncertain. CDR1 and CDR2 (germline): LGHDT, YNNKEL (reference sequence). V was pared by 0 bases and J by 9 bases, with 9 bases between. The CDR3 loop spans 13 amino acids.

This clonotype was observed at least ten times. This sequence joins TRBV28 and TRBJ1-5; perhaps TRBD1 as D (6 bases). Trimming stripped 5 bases from V and 4 bases from J, with 9 bases between. The germline CDR1 and CDR2 sequences are MDHEN and SYDVKM. The CDR3 runs 13 residues. CDR3 in amino acids: CASSGQINQPQHF. The CDR3 nucleotides are TGTGCCAGCAGTGGACAGATAAATCAGCCCCAGCATTTT. Based on the CDR3 plus reference TRBV28 and TRBJ1-5, the full variable domain is DVKVTQSSRYLVKRTGEKVFLECVQDMDHENMFWYRQDPGLGLRLIYFSYDVKMKEKGDIPEGYSVSREKKERFSLILESASTNQTSMYLCASSGQINQPQHFGDGTRLSIL.

The sample holds many counts of this clonotype. This chain uses TRBV6-1 with TRBJ2-1, with 10 nucleotides matching TRBD2. Germline loops: CDR1 MNHNS, CDR2 SASEGT. The CDR3 has 15 residues. V gave up 5 bases and J gave up 6 bases; unmatched junction bases: 7. The CDR3 DNA follows: TGTGCCAGCAGTTCGAATCCTAGCGGGAGCAATGAGCAGTTCTTC. It is translated as CASSSNPSGSNEQFF.

The rearrangement uses TRBV13 and TRBJ2-1; TRBD2 agrees at 9 bases. The CDR3 loop spans 16 amino acids. V was pared by 5 bases and J by 8 bases, with 13 bases of the junction left unmatched. Germline V gene data show CDR1 as PRHDT and CDR2 as FYEKMQ (reference sequence). The CDR3 loop is CASSQSVLAGKDEQFF. The CDR3 bases are TGTGCCAGCAGCCAATCGGTGCTAGCGGGAAAAGATGAGCAGTTCTTC.

To note about this clonotype: One end of the junction does not line up with germline, which may come from a read error. This sequence joins TRBV12-5 and TRBJ1-2; D is uncertain. Germline V gene sequence: CDR1 LGHNT, CDR2 FRNRAP. The CDR3 length is 13 residues. The CDR3 here is CASGLGPSNCYIF. In DNA form, the CDR3 reads TGTGCTAGTGGTTTAGGGCCCTCCAATTGCTACATCTTC.